This T cell receptor beta chain appears in the sequencing data of a study of blood T cell repertoires in COVID-19. Profiling relied on immunoSEQ multiplex PCR, and the TCRdb table lists in-frame clones only, not all of them. The table lists 130,000 or so clones, around 89% of them singletons. Germline CDR1 SNHLY, CDR2 FYNNEI. Trimming cost V 5 bases and J 7 bases, with 12 bases left between them. The CDR3 length is 13 residues. Specimen: peripheral blood. The gene calls are TRBV2 and TRBJ2-1; D ambiguous. This clonotype originated in a man over 45 with active or convalescent COVID-19. The CDR3 DNA follows: TGTGCCAGCAGTAATTACGCGGAAAATGAGCAGTTCTTC. Translated: CASSNYAENEQFF. Full variable domain (remainder filled in from reference TRBV2 and TRBJ2-1): EPEVTQTPSHQVTQMGQEVILRCVPISNHLYFYWYRQILGQKVEFLVSFYNNEISEKSEIFDDQFSVERPDGSNFTLKIRSTKLEDSAMYFCASSNYAENEQFFGPGTRLTVL.